The entry below gives a single T cell receptor beta chain sequence along with its context. The data belong to a study of T cells expressing NK-cell markers. The TCR beta cDNA came from 5'RACE template switching with UMIs. TCRdb reprocessed the 5' RACE reads and keeps a single row for each CDR3 protein, giving no DNA. The ten top clones account for around 3.3%, within a sample of 550,000 to 600,000 distinct CDR3 sequences. Germline assignment: CDR1 GTSNPN and CDR2 SVGIG (reference sequence). The CDR3 is made up of 11 amino acids. This receptor was obtained from a man younger than 35 in good health. The chain has TRBV30 and TRBJ1-1. Sequencing was done on a sample of blood T cells: a sorted CD56 or NKG2C T cell subset, CD4+ or CD8+ T cells, or bulk PBMC T cells (not recorded which). This CDR3 reads CAWRFETEAFF.